The T cell receptor beta chain under discussion was sequenced for a study of cytotoxic CD8 clonotypes in ibrutinib-treated CLL. The wider study: The average sample held roughly 250,000 productive templates and 96,000 or so productive rearrangements.

From germline, CDR1 is MNHNS and CDR2 SASEGT. CDR3 size: 14 residues. V dropped 4 bases and J dropped 10 bases, with 16 bases sitting between them. With regard to this clone: What it binds is unknown.

Depths of 1 in 200,000 to 1 in 1 million T cells were the sequencing target. The table came from immunoSEQ multiplex PCR; TCRdb's copy has only in-frame clones and leaves some out. The repertoire holds approximately 300,000 clones, almost 80% seen once, with under 8.5% in the top ten. Whole-study findings and limits: Age-matched healthy donor levels were exceeded by baseline clonality, which tracked circulating CD8+ T-cell counts.

The chain recombines TRBV6-1 with TRBJ2-2, with a weak D call TRBD2 (5 bases). The source of this sequence is a human donor with chronic lymphocytic leukemia. The material sequenced was PBMCs, taken before ibrutinib treatment. The CDR3 spells CASSAPSFEVELFF. Written as DNA, the CDR3 is TGTGCCAGCAGTGCGCCTAGCTTTGAGGTGGAGCTGTTTTTT.